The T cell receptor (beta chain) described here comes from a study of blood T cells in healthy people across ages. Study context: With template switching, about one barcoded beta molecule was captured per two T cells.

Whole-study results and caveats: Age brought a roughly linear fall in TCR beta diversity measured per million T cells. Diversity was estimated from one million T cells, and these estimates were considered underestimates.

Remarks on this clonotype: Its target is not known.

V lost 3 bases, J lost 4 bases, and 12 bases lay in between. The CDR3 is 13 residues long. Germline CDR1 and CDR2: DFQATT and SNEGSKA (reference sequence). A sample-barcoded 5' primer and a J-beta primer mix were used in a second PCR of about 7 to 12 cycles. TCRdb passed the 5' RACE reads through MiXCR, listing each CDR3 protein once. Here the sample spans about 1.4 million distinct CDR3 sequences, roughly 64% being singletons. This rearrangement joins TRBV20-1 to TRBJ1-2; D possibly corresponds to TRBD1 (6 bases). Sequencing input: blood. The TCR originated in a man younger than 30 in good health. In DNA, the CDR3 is TGCAGTGCTAGTCAGACAGGCAGCTATGGCTACACCTTC. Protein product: CSASQTGSYGYTF.